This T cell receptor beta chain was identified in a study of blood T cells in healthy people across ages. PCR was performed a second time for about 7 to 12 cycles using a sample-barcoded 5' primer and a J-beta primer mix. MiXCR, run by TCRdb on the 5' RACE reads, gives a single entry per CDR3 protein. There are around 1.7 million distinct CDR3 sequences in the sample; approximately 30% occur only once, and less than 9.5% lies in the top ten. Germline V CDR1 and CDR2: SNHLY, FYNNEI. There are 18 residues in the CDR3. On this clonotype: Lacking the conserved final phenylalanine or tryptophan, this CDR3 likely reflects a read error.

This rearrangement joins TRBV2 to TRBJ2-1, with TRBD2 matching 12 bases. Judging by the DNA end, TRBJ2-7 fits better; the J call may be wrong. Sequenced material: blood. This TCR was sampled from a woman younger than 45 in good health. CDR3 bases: TGTGCCAGCAGCGTTGCTAGCGGGGGGGTTCTTTCCTACAATGAGCAGTACTGC. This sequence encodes CASSVASGGVLSYNEQYC.